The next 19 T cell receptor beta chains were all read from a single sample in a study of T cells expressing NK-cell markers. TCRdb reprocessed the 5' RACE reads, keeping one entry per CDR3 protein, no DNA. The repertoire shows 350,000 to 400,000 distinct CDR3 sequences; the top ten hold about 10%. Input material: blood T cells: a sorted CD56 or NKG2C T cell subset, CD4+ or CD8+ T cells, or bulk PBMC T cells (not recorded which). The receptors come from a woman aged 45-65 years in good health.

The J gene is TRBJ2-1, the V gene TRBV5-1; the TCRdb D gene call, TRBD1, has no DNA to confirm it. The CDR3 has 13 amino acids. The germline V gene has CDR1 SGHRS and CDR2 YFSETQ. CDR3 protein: CASSSQQGHEQFF.

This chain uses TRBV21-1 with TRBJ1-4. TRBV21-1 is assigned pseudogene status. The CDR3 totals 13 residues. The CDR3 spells CASSPNDGEKLFF.

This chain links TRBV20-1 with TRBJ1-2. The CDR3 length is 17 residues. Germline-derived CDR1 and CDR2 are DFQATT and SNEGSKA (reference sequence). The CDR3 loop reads CSARVKRARVKDYGYTF.

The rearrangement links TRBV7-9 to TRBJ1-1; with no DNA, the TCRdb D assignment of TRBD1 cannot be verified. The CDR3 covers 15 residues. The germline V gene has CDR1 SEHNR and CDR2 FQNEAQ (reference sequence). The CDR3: CASSPLQGTNTEAFF.

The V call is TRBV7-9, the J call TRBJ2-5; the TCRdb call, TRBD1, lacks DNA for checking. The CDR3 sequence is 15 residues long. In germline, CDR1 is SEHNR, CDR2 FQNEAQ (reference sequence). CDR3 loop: CASSLEGREGETQYF.

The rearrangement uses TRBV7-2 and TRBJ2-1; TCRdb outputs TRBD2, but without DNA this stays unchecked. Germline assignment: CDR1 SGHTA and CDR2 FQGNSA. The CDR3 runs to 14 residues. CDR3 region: CASSLKGGSSEQFF.

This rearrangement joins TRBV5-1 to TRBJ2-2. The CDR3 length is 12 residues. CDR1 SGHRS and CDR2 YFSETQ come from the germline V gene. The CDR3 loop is CASSLFTGELFF. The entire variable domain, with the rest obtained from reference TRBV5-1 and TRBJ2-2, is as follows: KAGVTQTPRYLIKTRGQQVTLSCSPISGHRSVSWYQQTPGQGLQFLFEYFSETQRNKGNFPGRFSGRQFSNSRSEMNVSTLELGDSALYLCASSLFTGELFFGEGSRLTVL.

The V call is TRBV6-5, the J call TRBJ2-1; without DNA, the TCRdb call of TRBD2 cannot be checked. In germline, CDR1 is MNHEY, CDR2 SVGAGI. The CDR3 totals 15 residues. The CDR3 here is CASTYRTSGEGEQFF.

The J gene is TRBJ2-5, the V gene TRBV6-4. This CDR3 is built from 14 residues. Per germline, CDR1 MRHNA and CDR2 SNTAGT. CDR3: CASSDPSHQETQYF.

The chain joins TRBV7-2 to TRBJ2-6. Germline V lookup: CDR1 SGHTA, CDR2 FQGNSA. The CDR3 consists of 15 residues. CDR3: CASSPWNSGANVLTF.

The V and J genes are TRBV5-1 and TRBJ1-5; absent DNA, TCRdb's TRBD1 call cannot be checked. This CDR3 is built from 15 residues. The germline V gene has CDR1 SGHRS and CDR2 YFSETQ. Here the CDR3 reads CASSFNGGADQPQHF.

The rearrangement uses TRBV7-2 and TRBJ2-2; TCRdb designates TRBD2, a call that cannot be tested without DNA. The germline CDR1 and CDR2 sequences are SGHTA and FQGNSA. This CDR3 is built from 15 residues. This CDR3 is CASRSPTSGTGELFF.

The CDR3 is CSVDLGHTDTQYF. The J gene is TRBJ2-3, the V gene TRBV29-1; the D call of TRBD1 rests on TCRdb alone, since no DNA is present to check it. The CDR3 runs 13 residues. CDR1 SQVTM and CDR2 ANQGSEA come from the germline V gene.

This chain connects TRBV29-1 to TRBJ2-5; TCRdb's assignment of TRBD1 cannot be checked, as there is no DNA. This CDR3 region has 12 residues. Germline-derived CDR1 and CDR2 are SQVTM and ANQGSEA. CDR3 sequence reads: CSGDPSRGTQYF. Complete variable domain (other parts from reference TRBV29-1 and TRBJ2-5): SAVISQKPSRDICQRGTSLTIQCQVDSQVTMMFWYRQQPGQSLTLIATANQGSEATYESGFVIDKFPISRPNLTFSTLTVSNMSPEDSSIYLCSGDPSRGTQYFGPGTRLLVL.

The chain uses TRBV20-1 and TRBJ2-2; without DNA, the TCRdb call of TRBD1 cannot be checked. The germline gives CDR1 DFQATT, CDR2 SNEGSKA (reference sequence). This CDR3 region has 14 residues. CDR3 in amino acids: CSALGDSYTGELFF.

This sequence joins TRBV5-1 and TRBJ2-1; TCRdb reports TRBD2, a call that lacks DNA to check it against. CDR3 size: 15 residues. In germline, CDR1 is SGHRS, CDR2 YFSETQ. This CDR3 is CASSLSGRAYNEQFF.

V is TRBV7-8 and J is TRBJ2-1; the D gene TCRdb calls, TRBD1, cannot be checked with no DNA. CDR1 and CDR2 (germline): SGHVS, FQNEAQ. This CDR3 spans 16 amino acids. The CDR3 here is CASSLESRDRGREQFF.

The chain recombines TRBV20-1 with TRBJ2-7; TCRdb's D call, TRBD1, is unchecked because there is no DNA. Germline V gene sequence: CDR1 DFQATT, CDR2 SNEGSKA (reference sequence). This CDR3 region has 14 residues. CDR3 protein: CSARDRRGIGEQYF.

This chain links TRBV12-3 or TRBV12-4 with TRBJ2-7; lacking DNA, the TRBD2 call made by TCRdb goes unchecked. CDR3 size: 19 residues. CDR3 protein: CASSLDLILLAPGSYEQYF.